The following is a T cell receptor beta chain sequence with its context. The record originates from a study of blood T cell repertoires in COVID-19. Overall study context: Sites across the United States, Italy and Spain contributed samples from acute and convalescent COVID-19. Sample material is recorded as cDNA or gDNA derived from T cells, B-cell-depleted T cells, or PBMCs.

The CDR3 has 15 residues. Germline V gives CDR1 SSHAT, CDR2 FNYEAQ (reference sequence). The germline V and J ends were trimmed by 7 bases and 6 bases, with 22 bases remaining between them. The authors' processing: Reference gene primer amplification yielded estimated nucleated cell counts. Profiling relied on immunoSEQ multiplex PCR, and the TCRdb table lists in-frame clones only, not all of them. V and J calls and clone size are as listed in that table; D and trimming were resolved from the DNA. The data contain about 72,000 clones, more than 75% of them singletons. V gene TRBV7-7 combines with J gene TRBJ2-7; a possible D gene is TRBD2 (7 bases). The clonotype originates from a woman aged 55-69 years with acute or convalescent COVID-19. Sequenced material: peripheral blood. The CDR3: CASTGRGGRPCEQYF. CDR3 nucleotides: TGTGCCAGCACCGGAAGGGGGGGCCGCCCCTGCGAGCAGTACTTC.